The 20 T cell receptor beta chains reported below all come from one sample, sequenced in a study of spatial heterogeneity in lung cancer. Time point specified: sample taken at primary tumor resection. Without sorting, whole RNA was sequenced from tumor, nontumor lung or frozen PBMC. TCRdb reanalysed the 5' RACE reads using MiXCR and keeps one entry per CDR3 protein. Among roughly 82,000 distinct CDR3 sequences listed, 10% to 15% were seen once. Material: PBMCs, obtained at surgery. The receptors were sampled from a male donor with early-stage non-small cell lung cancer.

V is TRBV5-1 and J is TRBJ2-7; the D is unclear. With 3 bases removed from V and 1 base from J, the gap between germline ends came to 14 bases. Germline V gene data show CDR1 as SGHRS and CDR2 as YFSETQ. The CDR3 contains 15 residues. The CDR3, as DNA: TGCGCCAGCAGCTCTACACCGGCTATTTCCTACGAGCAGTACTTC. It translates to CASSSTPAISYEQYF.

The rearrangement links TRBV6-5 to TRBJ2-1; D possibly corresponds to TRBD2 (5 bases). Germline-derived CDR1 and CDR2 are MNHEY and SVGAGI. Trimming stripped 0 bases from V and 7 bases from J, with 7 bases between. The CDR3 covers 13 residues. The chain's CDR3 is CASSYSRVNEQFF. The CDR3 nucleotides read TGTGCCAGCAGTTACTCGAGGGTTAATGAGCAGTTCTTC.

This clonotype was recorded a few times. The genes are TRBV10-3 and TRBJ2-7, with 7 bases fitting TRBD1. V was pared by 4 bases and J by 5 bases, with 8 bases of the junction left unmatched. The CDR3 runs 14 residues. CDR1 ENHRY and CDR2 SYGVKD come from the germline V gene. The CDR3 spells CAISADRVSNEQYF. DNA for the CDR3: TGTGCCATCAGTGCCGACAGGGTATCGAACGAGCAGTACTTC.

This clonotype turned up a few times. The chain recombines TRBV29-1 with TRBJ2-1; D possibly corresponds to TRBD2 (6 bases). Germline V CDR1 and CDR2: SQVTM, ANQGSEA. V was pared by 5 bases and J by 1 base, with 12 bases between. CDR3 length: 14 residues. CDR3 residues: CSVLGTSSYNEQFF. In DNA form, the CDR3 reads TGCAGCGTTCTCGGGACTTCATCCTACAATGAGCAGTTCTTC.

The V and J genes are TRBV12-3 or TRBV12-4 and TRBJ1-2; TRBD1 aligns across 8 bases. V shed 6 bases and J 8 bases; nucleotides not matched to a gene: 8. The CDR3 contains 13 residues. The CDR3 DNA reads TGTGCCAGCAGAGTCGGACAGGGTGGCGGCTACACCTTC. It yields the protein CASRVGQGGGYTF.

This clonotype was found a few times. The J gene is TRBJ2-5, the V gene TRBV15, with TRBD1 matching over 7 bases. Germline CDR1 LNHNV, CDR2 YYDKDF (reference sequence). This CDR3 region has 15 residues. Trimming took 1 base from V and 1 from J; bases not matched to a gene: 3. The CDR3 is CATSRGNRGQETQYF. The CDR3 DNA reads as TGTGCCACCAGCAGAGGAAACAGGGGCCAAGAGACCCAGTACTTC.

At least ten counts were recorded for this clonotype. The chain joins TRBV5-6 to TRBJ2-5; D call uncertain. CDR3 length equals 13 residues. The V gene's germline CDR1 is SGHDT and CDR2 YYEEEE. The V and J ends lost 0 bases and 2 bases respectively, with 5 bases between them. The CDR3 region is CASSLDIQETQYF. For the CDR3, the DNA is TGTGCCAGCAGCTTGGACATTCAAGAGACCCAGTACTTC.

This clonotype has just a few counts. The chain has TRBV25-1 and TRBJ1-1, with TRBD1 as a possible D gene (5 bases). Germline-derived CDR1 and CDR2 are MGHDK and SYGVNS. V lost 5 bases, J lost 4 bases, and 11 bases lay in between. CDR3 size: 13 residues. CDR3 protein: CASSLQGFTEAFF. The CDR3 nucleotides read TGTGCCAGCAGTCTCCAGGGCTTCACTGAAGCTTTCTTT.

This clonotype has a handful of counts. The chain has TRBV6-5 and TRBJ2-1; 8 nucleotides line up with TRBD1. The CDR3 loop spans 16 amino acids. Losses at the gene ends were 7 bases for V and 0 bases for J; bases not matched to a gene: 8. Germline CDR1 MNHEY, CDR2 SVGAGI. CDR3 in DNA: TGTGCCAGCATTCTCCCGACAGGGGCCTCCTACAATGAGCAGTTCTTC. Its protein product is CASILPTGASYNEQFF.

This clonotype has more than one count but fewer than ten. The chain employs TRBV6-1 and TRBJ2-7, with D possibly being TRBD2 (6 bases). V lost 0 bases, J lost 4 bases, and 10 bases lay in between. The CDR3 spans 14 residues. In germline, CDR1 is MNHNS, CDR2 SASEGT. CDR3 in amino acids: CASSEAEGRYEQYF. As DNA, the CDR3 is TGTGCCAGCAGTGAAGCGGAAGGGAGGTACGAGCAGTACTTC.

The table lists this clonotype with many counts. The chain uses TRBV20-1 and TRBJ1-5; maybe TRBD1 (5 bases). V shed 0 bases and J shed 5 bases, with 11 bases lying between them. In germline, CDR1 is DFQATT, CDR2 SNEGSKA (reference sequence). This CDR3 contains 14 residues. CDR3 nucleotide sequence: TGCAGTGCTAGAGAGGGTGACAGCTATCAGCCCCAGCATTTT. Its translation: CSAREGDSYQPQHF.

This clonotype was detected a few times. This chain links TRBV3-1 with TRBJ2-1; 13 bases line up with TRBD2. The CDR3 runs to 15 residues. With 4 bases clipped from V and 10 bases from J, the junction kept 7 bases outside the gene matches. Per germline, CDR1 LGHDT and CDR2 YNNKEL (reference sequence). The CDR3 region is CASSPKGLAGEEQFF. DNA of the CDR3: TGTGCCAGCAGCCCGAAAGGACTAGCGGGAGAAGAGCAGTTCTTC.

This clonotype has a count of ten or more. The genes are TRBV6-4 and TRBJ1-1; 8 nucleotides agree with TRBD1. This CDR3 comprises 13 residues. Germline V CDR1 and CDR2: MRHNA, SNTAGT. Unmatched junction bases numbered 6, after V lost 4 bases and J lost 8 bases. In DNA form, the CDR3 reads TGTGCCAGCAGTGCGGACAGGGTGTCCGAAGCTTTCTTT. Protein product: CASSADRVSEAFF.

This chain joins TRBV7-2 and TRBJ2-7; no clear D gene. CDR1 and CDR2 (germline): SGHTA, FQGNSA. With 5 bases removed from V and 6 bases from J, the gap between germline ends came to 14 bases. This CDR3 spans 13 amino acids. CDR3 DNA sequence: TGTGCCAGCAGCCCGCTAAGAAAAAGCGAGCAGTACTTC. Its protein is CASSPLRKSEQYF. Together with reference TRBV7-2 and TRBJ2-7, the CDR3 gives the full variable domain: GAGVSQSPSNKVTEKGKDVELRCDPISGHTALYWYRQSLGQGLEFLIYFQGNSAPDKSGLPSDRFSAERTGGSVSTLTIQRTQQEDSAVYLCASSPLRKSEQYFGPGTRLTVT.

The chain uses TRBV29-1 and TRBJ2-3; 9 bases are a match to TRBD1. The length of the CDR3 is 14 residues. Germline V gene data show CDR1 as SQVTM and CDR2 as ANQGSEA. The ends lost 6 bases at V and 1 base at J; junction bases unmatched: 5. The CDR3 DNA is TGCAGCGTCTCCAGGACAGGGGGCACAGATACGCAGTATTTT. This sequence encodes CSVSRTGGTDTQYF.

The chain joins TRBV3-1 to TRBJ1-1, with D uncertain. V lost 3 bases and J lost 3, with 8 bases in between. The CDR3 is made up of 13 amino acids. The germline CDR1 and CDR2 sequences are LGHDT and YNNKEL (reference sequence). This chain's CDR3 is CASSQVRDTEAFF. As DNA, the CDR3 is TGTGCCAGCAGCCAGGTCCGGGACACTGAAGCTTTCTTT.

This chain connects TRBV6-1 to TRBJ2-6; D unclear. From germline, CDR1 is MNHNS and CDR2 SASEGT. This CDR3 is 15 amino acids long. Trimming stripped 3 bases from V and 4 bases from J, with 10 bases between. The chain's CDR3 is CASSEGSQGANVLTF. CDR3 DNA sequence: TGTGCCAGCAGTGAGGGCTCTCAGGGGGCCAACGTCCTGACTTTC.

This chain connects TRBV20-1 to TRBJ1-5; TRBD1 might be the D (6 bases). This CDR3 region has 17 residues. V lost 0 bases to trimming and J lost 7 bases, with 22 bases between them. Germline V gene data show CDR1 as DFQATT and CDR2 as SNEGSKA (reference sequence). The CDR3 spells CSARDKGEDLFRQPQHF. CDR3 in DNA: TGCAGTGCTAGAGATAAGGGGGAGGACCTATTCAGGCAGCCCCAGCATTTT.

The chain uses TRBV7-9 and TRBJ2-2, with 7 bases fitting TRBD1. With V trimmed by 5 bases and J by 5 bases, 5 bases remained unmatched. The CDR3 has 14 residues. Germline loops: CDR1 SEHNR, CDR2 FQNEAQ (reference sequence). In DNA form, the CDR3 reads TGTGCCAGCAGCCAGACAGGGATTACCGGGGAGCTGTTTTTT. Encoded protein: CASSQTGITGELFF.

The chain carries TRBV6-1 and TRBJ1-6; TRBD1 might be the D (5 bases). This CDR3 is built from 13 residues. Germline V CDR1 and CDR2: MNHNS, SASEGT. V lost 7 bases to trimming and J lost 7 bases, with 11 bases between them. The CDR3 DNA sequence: TGTGCCAGCATCGGGGGGGGGAATTCACCCCTCCACTTT. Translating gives CASIGGGNSPLHF.